This entry lists 23 T cell receptor beta chains sequenced from one sample in a study of blood T cell repertoires in COVID-19. Assay: immunoSEQ multiplex PCR; the TCRdb copy retains only in-frame clones and omits some. The sample holds 55,000 to 85,000 clones; roughly 80% are singletons and the top ten take roughly a fifth. Sequences were obtained from peripheral blood. These receptor sequences come from a man between 60 and 75 years old with acute or convalescent COVID-19.

This clone was picked up a small number of times. This rearrangement joins TRBV7-9 to TRBJ2-7; 7 bases are shared with TRBD1. The CDR3 is 12 residues long. From germline, CDR1 is SEHNR and CDR2 FQNEAQ (reference sequence). The V segment lost 1 base and the J segment 6 bases; nucleotides outside the gene matches: 0. The CDR3 region has the DNA TGTGCCAGCAGCTTAGAGGGGGCCGAGCAGTACGTC. Translated, it gives CASSLEGAEQYV.

This clone was counted between two and nine times. J is TRBJ2-1 and V is TRBV6-1; 8 bases are a match to TRBD2. CDR3 length: 17 residues. Germline V gene lookup returns CDR1 MNHNS and CDR2 SASEGT. The J segment lost 0 bases and the V segment lost 1 base, leaving 5 bases of the junction unmatched. CDR3 in amino acids: CASSEGGSGDSYNEQFF. CDR3 bases: TGTGCCAGCAGTGAAGGGGGTAGCGGGGACTCCTACAATGAGCAGTTCTTC.

The rearrangement uses TRBV5-1 and TRBJ1-6; no reliable D call. This CDR3 is 15 amino acids long. V dropped 5 bases and J dropped 0 bases, with 9 bases sitting between them. CDR1 and CDR2 from the germline V gene are SGHRS and YFSETQ. Written as DNA, the CDR3 is TGCGCCAGCAGGTCGGAGGACTCCTATAATTCACCCCTCCACTTT. Translated, it gives CASRSEDSYNSPLHF.

The chain joins TRBV24-1 to TRBJ2-6; 10 bases are a match to TRBD1. Germline-derived CDR1 and CDR2 are KGHDR and SFDVKD. The CDR3 totals 13 residues. V was pared by 3 bases and J by 13 bases, with 2 bases of the junction left unmatched. This chain's CDR3 is CATSDRTGGVLTF. CDR3 sequence (DNA): TGTGCCACCAGTGATCGGACAGGGGGTGTCCTGACTTTC.

The CDR3 DNA reads as TGTGCCTTAAAAACCAGGACAGGGTGGAACACTGAAGCTTTCTTT. This sequence encodes CALKTRTGWNTEAFF. This chain connects TRBV30 to TRBJ1-1, with 8 bases fitting TRBD1. This CDR3 is 15 amino acids long. V shed 7 bases and J 1 base; nucleotides not matched to a gene: 11. In germline, CDR1 is GTSNPN, CDR2 SVGIG (reference sequence).

This chain joins TRBV19 and TRBJ1-6; 7 nucleotides line up with TRBD1. This CDR3 has 15 residues. Germline V gene data show CDR1 as LNHDA and CDR2 as SQIVND (reference sequence). V lost 9 bases, J lost 9 bases, and 14 bases stayed unmatched. The CDR3 loop is CASQPGDSYTSPLHF. CDR3 DNA sequence: TGTGCCAGCCAACCCGGGGACAGTTACACTTCACCCCTCCACTTT. Based on the CDR3 plus reference TRBV19 and TRBJ1-6, the full variable domain is DGGITQSPKYLFRKEGQNVTLSCEQNLNHDAMYWYRQDPGQGLRLIYYSQIVNDFQKGDIAEGYSVSREKKESFPLTVTSAQKNPTAFYLCASQPGDSYTSPLHFGNGTRLTVT.

The chain joins TRBV14 to TRBJ2-3; 8 bases are shared with TRBD2. V shed 2 bases and J 4 bases; nucleotides not matched to a gene: 11. The germline V gene has CDR1 SGHDN and CDR2 FVKESK. This CDR3 spans 17 amino acids. The CDR3: CASSQPWAGGLPDTQYF. CDR3 DNA: TGTGCCAGCAGCCAACCCTGGGCGGGAGGCCTCCCAGATACGCAGTATTTT.

J is TRBJ1-4 and V is TRBV11-2; a weak D match, TRBD1 (6 bases). Looked up from germline, CDR1 is SGHAT and CDR2 is FQNNGV. This CDR3 contains 14 residues. The V end lost 4 bases, the J end lost 4 bases, and 10 bases lay between the germline ends. The DNA of the CDR3 is TGTGCCAGCAGCTCCGGGACACTTAATGAAAAACTGTTTTTT. Its protein is CASSSGTLNEKLFF.

The genes are TRBV7-6 and TRBJ1-3, with 9 bases fitting TRBD1. The germline CDR1 and CDR2 sequences are SGHVS and FNYEAQ. V was pared by 4 bases and J by 1 base, with 2 bases of the junction left unmatched. The CDR3 has 15 residues. The DNA of the CDR3 is TGTGCCAGCAGCTGGGGGACAGGGTCTGGAAACACCATATATTTT. Protein: CASSWGTGSGNTIYF.

The chain links TRBV6-4 to TRBJ1-3, with a weak D call TRBD1 (5 bases). The CDR3 covers 13 residues. In germline, CDR1 is MRHNA, CDR2 SNTAGT. Trimming left V 6 bases short and J 4 bases short, with 10 bases between. The CDR3 nucleotides are TGTGCCAGCAGCCAAGACAGAGGAAACACCATATATTTT. Its translation is CASSQDRGNTIYF.

This rearrangement joins TRBV11-3 to TRBJ2-1, with D unresolved. CDR3 size: 15 residues. V was trimmed by 0 bases and J by 0 bases, leaving 6 bases between them. Germline values: CDR1 SGHNT, CDR2 YENEEA. The CDR3 DNA reads TGTGCCAGCAGCTTAGATCCCTCCTCCTACAATGAGCAGTTCTTC. This codes for CASSLDPSSYNEQFF.

The rearrangement joins TRBV30 to TRBJ2-5, with 11 positions matching TRBD2. V trimming: 7 bases; J trimming: 3 bases; junction bases outside the gene matches: 10. The CDR3 runs 15 residues. In germline, CDR1 is GTSNPN, CDR2 SVGIG (reference sequence). CDR3 sequence reads: CAFIALAGVEETQYF. In DNA form, the CDR3 reads TGTGCCTTCATTGCACTAGCGGGGGTTGAAGAGACCCAGTACTTC.

J is TRBJ2-7 and V is TRBV7-3; 7 bases line up with TRBD2. The CDR3 extends over 13 amino acids. The trim removed 5 bases at V and 6 bases at J, leaving 7 bases unmatched. CDR1 and CDR2 from the germline V gene are SGHTA and FQGTGA. The CDR3 spells CASSPLGGSEQYF. In DNA, the CDR3 is TGTGCCAGCAGCCCCCTGGGGGGGAGCGAGCAGTACTTC.

The chain recombines TRBV7-9 with TRBJ2-6; D gene unclear. Germline CDR1 is SEHNR and CDR2 is FQNEAQ (reference sequence). There are 16 residues in the CDR3. V was pared by 2 bases and J by 0 bases, with 8 bases between. The CDR3 nucleotides are TGTGCCAGCAGCTTAACGCGGTCCTCTGGGGCCAACGTCCTGACTTTC. Translation: CASSLTRSSGANVLTF.

Notes on this clone: Other DNA sequences in this specimen translate into the identical CDR3. DNA of the CDR3: TGTGCCAGCAGTGTAACGGGCACAGATACGCAGTATTTT. This codes for CASSVTGTDTQYF. V and J are TRBV6-4 and TRBJ2-3; D ambiguous. V gave up 4 bases and J gave up 1 base, with 6 bases separating them. The CDR3 contains 13 residues. The V gene's germline CDR1 is MRHNA and CDR2 SNTAGT.

Only one count was recorded for this clone. J is TRBJ2-3 and V is TRBV14; a possible D gene is TRBD2 (6 bases). This CDR3 has 16 amino acids. V lost 4 bases, J lost 3 bases, and 17 bases lay in between. CDR1 and CDR2 (germline): SGHDN, FVKESK. CDR3 sequence (DNA): TGTGCCAGCAGCCCAATCTACGGGAGTATGACAGATACGCAGTATTTT. Translated: CASSPIYGSMTDTQYF.

The rearrangement uses TRBV2 and TRBJ2-3; the match to TRBD1 covers 11 bases. This CDR3 has 14 residues. In germline, CDR1 is SNHLY, CDR2 FYNNEI. Trimming cost V 1 base and J 11 bases; bases outside gene matches: 5. CDR3 protein: CASSEVLGQGGQYF. The CDR3 DNA reads TGTGCCAGCAGTGAAGTTTTGGGACAGGGGGGGCAGTATTTT. Full variable domain (outside the CDR3, taken from reference TRBV2 and TRBJ2-3): EPEVTQTPSHQVTQMGQEVILRCVPISNHLYFYWYRQILGQKVEFLVSFYNNEISEKSEIFDDQFSVERPDGSNFTLKIRSTKLEDSAMYFCASSEVLGQGGQYFGPGTRLTVL.

This rearrangement joins TRBV6-6 to TRBJ2-2; TRBD2 aligns across 7 bases. The CDR3 sequence is 13 residues long. The germline gives CDR1 MNHNY, CDR2 SVGAGI (reference sequence). The trim removed 8 bases at V and 7 bases at J, leaving 7 bases unmatched. This CDR3 reads CASSTTGGGELFF. CDR3 coding DNA: TGTGCCAGCTCAACGACGGGGGGCGGGGAGCTGTTTTTT.

V is TRBV24-1 and J is TRBJ1-3; maybe TRBD1 (6 bases). CDR3 length equals 14 residues. Germline V lookup: CDR1 KGHDR, CDR2 SFDVKD. V shed 9 bases and J shed 0 bases, with 11 bases lying between them. CDR3 region: CATEGGDSGNTIYF. In nucleotides, the CDR3 is TGTGCCACCGAAGGGGGAGACTCTGGAAACACCATATATTTT.

This clone was recorded only once. The chain recombines TRBV9 with TRBJ2-5; 7 positions match TRBD2. This CDR3 is built from 15 residues. Germline CDR1 and CDR2: SGDLS and YYNGEE. V was clipped by 5 bases and J by 10 bases; unmatched bases: 17. The CDR3 loop reads CASSGLGEGLMVQYF. DNA for the CDR3: TGTGCCAGCAGTGGCTTGGGGGAGGGGCTAATGGTCCAGTACTTC.

The genes are TRBV3-1 (or the pseudogene TRBV3-2) and TRBJ1-6, with 7 positions matching TRBD1. The CDR3 sequence is 15 residues long. Germline V gene lookup returns CDR1 LGHDT and CDR2 YNNKEL (reference sequence). Trimming took 5 bases from V and 6 from J; bases not matched to a gene: 7. Here the CDR3 DNA reads TGTGCCAGCAGCGTCGACAGGGCTCCTAATTCACCCCTCCACTTT. Its translation is CASSVDRAPNSPLHF.

This sequence joins TRBV12-3 or TRBV12-4 and TRBJ1-2; 7 nucleotides match TRBD1. The CDR3 contains 12 residues. V shed 2 bases, J shed 7 bases, and the junction held 1 base outside the gene matches. This CDR3 reads CASSLTGAGYTF. CDR3 nucleotides: TGTGCCAGCAGTTTAACAGGGGCTGGCTACACCTTC.

A few counts support this clone. The chain combines TRBV5-1 with TRBJ2-1; 9 bases are a match to TRBD1. This CDR3 spans 16 amino acids. CDR1 and CDR2 from the germline V gene are SGHRS and YFSETQ. The V segment lost 2 bases and the J segment 0 bases; nucleotides outside the gene matches: 3. CDR3 sequence: CASSFPTGGSYNEQFF. The CDR3, as DNA: TGCGCCAGCAGCTTCCCGACAGGGGGCTCCTACAATGAGCAGTTCTTC.